This TCR beta chain was recorded in a study of cytomegalovirus exposure and HLA in healthy donors. The CDR3 sequence is 15 residues long. Turning to this clone: Antigen unknown.

Findings and caveats of the study: The study listed approximately 160 cytomegalovirus-associated TCR beta chains. Rarity held for most TCR sequences, but there were some public TCRs that occurred in many donors.

TCRdb's table, derived via immunoSEQ multiplex PCR, lists solely in-frame clones and lacks some. The table has around 400,000 clones, 86% seen once. The chain uses TRBV21-1 and TRBJ2-2; the table's D call, TRBD2, was not checked against the DNA. TRBV21-1 is listed as a pseudogene. The sequence derives from a woman aged 18 to 35 in good health and CMV-seronegative. The specimen was PBMCs. CDR3 sequence (DNA): TGTGCCAGCGGAGGGATACTGGTGTGCACCGGGGAGCTGTTTTTT. Translating gives CASGGILVCTGELFF.